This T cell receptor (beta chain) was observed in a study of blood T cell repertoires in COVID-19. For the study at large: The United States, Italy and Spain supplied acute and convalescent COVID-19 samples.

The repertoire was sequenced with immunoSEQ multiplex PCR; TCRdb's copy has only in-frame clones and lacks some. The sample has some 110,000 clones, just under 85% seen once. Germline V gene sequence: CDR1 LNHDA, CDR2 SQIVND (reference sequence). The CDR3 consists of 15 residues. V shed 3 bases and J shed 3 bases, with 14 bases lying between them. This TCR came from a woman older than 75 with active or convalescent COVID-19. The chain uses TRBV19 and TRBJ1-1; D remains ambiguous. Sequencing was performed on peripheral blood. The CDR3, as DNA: TGTGCCAGTAGTATCGAGGGATTTAGGGACACTGAAGCTTTCTTT. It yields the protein CASSIEGFRDTEAFF.